This T cell receptor beta chain was sequenced in a study of cytomegalovirus exposure and HLA in healthy donors. Broader study findings: That first-cohort TCR clusters tended to co-occur in the 95 to 150 validation repertoires was found in a later analysis. Across donors, most TCRs were seen rarely, yet some public ones were widespread.

Clones were sequenced by immunoSEQ multiplex PCR, and TCRdb holds only the in-frame ones, with some missing. Of 150,000 to 200,000 clones listed, roughly 82% were seen once; the top ten hold about an eighth. CDR1 and CDR2 from the germline V gene are SGHNT and YYREEE (reference sequence). The V segment lost 4 bases and the J segment 8 bases; nucleotides outside the gene matches: 14. The CDR3 covers 15 residues. Note on this clone: Its antigen remains unknown.

The chain combines TRBV5-4 with TRBJ1-1, with TRBD1 matching 7 bases. Sequences were obtained from PBMCs. This receptor was taken from a woman aged 30 to 39 in good health and CMV-seropositive. CDR3 sequence (DNA): TGTGCCAGCAGCCCGGACAGGTCGACTGTGAGGGAAGCTTTCTTT. As protein: CASSPDRSTVREAFF.